This TCR beta chain came from a study of shared clonotypes between healthy human individuals. The data were produced by immunoSEQ multiplex PCR, yet TCRdb's version contains in-frame clones alone and is incomplete. This table has 1,500,000 or so clones, approximately 97% appearing once. This TCR came from a man aged 30 to 39 in good health. Input material: naive CD4+ T cells sorted from blood. The subset denotes: CD45RA+ positively selected.

The CDR3 reads CASSPWAGARSSTEAFF. CDR3 in DNA: TGTGCCAGCTCACCTTGGGCAGGAGCGAGAAGTAGCACTGAAGCTTTCTTT. The chain combines TRBV18 with TRBJ1-1; D remains ambiguous. Germline CDR1 reads KGHSH; CDR2 reads LQKENI. Trimming stripped 3 bases from V and 4 bases from J, with 21 bases between. The CDR3 length is 17 residues.